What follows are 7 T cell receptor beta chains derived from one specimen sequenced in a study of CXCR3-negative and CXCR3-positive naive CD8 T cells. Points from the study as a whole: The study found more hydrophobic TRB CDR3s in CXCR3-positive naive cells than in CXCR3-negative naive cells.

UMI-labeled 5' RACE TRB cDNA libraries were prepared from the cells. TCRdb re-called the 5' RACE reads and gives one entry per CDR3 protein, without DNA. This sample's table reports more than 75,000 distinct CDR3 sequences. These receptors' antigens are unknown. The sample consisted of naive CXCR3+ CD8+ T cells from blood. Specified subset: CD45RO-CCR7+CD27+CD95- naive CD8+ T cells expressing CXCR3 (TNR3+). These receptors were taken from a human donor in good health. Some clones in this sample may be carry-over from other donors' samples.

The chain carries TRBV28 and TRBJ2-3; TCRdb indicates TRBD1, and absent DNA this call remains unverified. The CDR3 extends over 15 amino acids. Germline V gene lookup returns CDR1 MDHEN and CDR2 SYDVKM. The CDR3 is CASSTPGLAPDTQYF.

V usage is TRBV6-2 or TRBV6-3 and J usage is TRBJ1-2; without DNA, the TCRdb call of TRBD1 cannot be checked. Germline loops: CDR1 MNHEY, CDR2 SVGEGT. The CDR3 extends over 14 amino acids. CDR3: CASRPRGQDFGYTF.

This CDR3 reads CASSPRGGPSDEQYF. The rearrangement links TRBV28 to TRBJ2-7; TCRdb designates TRBD2, a call that cannot be tested without DNA. CDR3 length: 15 amino acids. Germline assignment: CDR1 MDHEN and CDR2 SYDVKM.

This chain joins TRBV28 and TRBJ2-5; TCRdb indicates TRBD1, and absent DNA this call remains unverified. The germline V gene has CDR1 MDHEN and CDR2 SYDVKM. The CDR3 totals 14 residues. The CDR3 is CASSFDRGAETQYF.

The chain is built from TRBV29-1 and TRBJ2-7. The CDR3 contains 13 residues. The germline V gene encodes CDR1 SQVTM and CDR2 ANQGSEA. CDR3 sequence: CSVEVSSAYEQYF.

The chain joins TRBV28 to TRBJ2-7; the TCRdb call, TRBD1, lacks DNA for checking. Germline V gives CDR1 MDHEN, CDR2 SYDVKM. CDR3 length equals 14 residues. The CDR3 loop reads CASSDTGYSYEQYF.

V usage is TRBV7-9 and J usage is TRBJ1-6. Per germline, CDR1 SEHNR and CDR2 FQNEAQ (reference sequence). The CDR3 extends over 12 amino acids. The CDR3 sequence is CASGRGNSPLHF.